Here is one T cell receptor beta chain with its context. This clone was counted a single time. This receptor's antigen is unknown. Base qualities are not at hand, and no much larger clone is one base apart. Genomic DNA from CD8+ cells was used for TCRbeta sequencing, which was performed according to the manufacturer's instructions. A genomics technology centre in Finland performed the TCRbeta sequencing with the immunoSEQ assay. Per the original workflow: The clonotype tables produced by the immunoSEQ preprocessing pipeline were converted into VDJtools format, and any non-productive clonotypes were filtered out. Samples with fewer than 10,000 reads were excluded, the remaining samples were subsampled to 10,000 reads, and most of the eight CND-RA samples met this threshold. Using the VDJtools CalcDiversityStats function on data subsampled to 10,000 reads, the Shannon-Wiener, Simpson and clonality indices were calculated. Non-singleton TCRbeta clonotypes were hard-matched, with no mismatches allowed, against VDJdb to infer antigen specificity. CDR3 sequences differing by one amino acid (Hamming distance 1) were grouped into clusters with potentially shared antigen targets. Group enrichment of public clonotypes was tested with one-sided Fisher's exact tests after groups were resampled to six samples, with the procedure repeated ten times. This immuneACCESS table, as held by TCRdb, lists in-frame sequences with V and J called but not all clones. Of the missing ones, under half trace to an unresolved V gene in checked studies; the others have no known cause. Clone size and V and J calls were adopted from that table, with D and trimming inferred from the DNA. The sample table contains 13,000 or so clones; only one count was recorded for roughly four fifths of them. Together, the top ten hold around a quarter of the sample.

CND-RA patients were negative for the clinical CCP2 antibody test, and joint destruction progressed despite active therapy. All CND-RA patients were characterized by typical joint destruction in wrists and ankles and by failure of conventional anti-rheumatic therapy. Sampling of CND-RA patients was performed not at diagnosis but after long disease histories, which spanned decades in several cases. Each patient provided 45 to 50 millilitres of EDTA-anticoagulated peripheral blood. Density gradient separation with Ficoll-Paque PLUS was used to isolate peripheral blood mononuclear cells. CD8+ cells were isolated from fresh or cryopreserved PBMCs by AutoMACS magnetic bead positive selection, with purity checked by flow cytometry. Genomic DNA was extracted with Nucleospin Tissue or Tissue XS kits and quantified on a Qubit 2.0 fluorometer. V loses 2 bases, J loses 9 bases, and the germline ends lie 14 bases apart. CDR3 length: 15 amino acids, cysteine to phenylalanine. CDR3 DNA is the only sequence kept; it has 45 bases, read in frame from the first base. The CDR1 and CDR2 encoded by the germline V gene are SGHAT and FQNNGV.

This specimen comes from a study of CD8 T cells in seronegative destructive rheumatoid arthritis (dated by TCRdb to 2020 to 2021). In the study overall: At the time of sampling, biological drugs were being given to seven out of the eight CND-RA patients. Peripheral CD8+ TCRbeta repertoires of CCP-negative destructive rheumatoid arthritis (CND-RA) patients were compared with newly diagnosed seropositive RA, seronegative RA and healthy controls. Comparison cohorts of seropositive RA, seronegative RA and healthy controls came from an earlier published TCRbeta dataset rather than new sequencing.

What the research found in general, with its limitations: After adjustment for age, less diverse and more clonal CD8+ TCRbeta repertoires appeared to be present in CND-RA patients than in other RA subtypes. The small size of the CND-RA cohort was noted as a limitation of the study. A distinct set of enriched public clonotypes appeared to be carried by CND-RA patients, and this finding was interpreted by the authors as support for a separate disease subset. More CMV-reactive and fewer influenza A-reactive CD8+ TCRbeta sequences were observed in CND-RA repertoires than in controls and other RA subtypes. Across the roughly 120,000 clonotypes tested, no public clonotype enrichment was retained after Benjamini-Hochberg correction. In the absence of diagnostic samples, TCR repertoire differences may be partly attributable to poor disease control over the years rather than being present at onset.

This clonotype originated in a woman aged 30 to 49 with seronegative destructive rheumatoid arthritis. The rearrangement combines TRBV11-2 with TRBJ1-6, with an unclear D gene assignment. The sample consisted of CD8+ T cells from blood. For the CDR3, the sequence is CASSLNREGGSPLHF. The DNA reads TGTGCCAGCAGCTTAAATAGAGAGGGTGGTTCACCCCTCCACTTT.